This TCR beta chain was retrieved from a study of beta chain features in type 1 diabetes. Study context: All samples yielded some 110 million examined sorted cells. Study outcomes and limitations: Shorter TCRB CDR3s, moderately but significantly so, marked every one of the four CD4+ subsets in Type 1 diabetes patients. Within the patient group, naive, central memory and Treg TCRB repertoires appeared more similar to each other than within healthy donors.

This CDR3 region has 15 residues. V shed 3 bases and J shed 1 base, with 10 bases lying between them. Germline-derived CDR1 and CDR2 are LNHDA and SQIVND (reference sequence). Isolated RNA was reverse transcribed in full, so expressed TCRB transcripts were sequenced. There were about 3.57 million reads on average in the naive, central memory and regulatory T cell samples. Sequenced by immunoSEQ multiplex PCR; TCRdb stores in-frame clones only, minus some. Here the sample spans about 250,000 clones, approximately 14% being singletons. As for this clone: No antigen is known for it.

The chain couples TRBV19 to TRBJ2-1, with TRBD1 as a possible D gene (5 bases). Sequencing input: naive CD4+ T cells from blood. The clonotype comes from a woman in her 40s in good health. DNA for the CDR3: TGTGCCAGTAGTATCGGGCAGGGATCCTACAATGAGCAGTTCTTC. Translated, it gives CASSIGQGSYNEQFF.